A selection of T cell receptor beta chains follows, all from one sample in a study of breast tumors, draining lymph nodes, adjacent tissues. MiXCR was run by TCRdb on the multiplex PCR reads, yielding one entry per CDR3 protein. In the table there are 20,000 to 25,000 distinct CDR3 sequences, about a third of which are singletons. Sequenced material: breast tumor tissue. The receptors derive from a female donor with breast cancer. Some clones in this sample may be carry-over from other donors' samples. The CDR3 runs from the conserved cysteine through the conserved F or W. A D gene is named only where the DNA matches it firmly. Not every row has a clone size; where given, it reads once, few, many or a size class.

V	size	J	D	DNA	CDR3
TRBV6-5	many	TRBJ2-5	TRBD1	TGTGCCAGCAGTCCCCAGGGGGCCCAAGAGACCCAGTACTTC	CASSPQGAQETQYF
TRBV7-2	NA	TRBJ2-7	NA	TGTACCAGCAGCTTCTCGGGCGGGAACGACGAGCAGTACTTC	CTSSFSGGNDEQYF
TRBV14	few	TRBJ2-7	NA	TGTGCCAGCAGCCAAGACAGCTACGAGCAGTACTTC	CASSQDSYEQYF
TRBV2	many	TRBJ1-5	NA	TGTGCCAGCAGTGAAATAGGCAATCAGCCCCAGCATTTT	CASSEIGNQPQHF
TRBV30	many	TRBJ2-5	TRBD1	TGTGCCTGGAGTAACCCCGAAGGGGGCGAAGAGACCCAGTACTTC	CAWSNPEGGEETQYF
TRBV20-1	many	TRBJ2-2	NA	TGCAGTGCTAGTGCCACTTCCCCGAACACCGGGGAGCTGTTTTTT	CSASATSPNTGELFF
TRBV4-3	many	TRBJ2-3	NA	TGCGCCAGCAGCCAAGACCGGGGCGCAGATACGCAGTATTTT	CASSQDRGADTQYF
TRBV7-9	many	TRBJ2-1	NA	TGTGCCGGGGGGCCGACGCGGAATAAGCAGTTCTTC	CAGGPTRNKQFF
TRBV20-1	many	TRBJ1-6	NA	TGCAGTGCTAGAGATAGGCGGGGGGCAGTGGGAAATTCACCCCTCCACTTT	CSARDRRGAVGNSPLHF
TRBV28	NA	TRBJ2-4	NA	TGTGCCAGCACCCCCGGCAGCCTAGCCAAAAACATTCAGTACTTC	CASTPGSLAKNIQYF
TRBV6-1	medium-sized	TRBJ1-6	TRBD1	TGTGCCAGCAGTGAGACCGGGACAGTGGCTTCGTCACCCCTCCACTTT	CASSETGTVASSPLHF
TRBV28	few	TRBJ2-5	NA	TGTGCCAGCATCGTCGGGGGAGGCGGCCAAGAGACCCAGTACTTC	CASIVGGGGQETQYF
TRBV3-1	medium-sized	TRBJ2-1	NA	TGTGCCAGCAGCCAAGGGATTACAGAGCAGTTCTTC	CASSQGITEQFF
TRBV12-3/TRBV12-4	many	TRBJ1-5	TRBD1	TGTGCCAGCAGTCTAACGACAGGGGGCAATCAGCCCCAGCATTTT	CASSLTTGGNQPQHF
TRBV29-1	many	TRBJ2-5	NA	TGCAGCGTCGCTGGGACTGTCAAAGAGACCCAGTACTTC	CSVAGTVKETQYF
TRBV6-5	NA	TRBJ2-7	NA	TGTGCCAGCAGTTACGCAGAAGGCAAATACGAGCAGTACTTC	CASSYAEGKYEQYF
TRBV7-9	NA	TRBJ2-3	NA	TGTGCCAGCAGCTTGAGCAAAGCGGCCAGCACAGATACGCAGTATTTT	CASSLSKAASTDTQYF
TRBV27	NA	TRBJ2-1	TRBD2	TGTGCCAGCAGTTTATCAGCGGGAGGATTTGAGCAGTTCTTC	CASSLSAGGFEQFF
TRBV27	many	TRBJ2-7	NA	TGTGCCAGCAATTTTGGCCCCGGGGATGTCAAGGGGTACTTC	CASNFGPGDVKGYF
TRBV7-9	NA	TRBJ1-3	TRBD1	TGTGCCAGCAGCTGGGACAGAGACTCTGGAAACACCATATATTTT	CASSWDRDSGNTIYF
TRBV20-1	NA	TRBJ2-7	TRBD1	TGCAGTGCTAAGACGGGACAGGGGGCCCACGAGCAGTACTTC	CSAKTGQGAHEQYF
TRBV29-1	medium-sized	TRBJ2-1	TRBD2	TGCAGCGTGAGGACTAGCGGTTCCTACAATGAGCAGTTCTTC	CSVRTSGSYNEQFF
TRBV24-1	many	TRBJ2-5	NA	TGTGCCACCAGTGATCCGGGTTGGGGGGTAGAGACCCAGTACTTC	CATSDPGWGVETQYF
TRBV29-1	many	TRBJ1-1	NA	TGCAGCGCTCTGACAACCATGAACACTGAAGCTTTCTTT	CSALTTMNTEAFF
TRBV29-1	many	TRBJ2-1	NA	TGCAGCGTTGTAACAGGGAGGGGTGAGCAGTTCTTC	CSVVTGRGEQFF
TRBV6-1	NA	TRBJ2-2	TRBD1	TGTGCCAGCGACAGGGAGAACACCGGGGAGCTGTTTTTC	CASDRENTGELFF
TRBV29-1	many	TRBJ2-3	TRBD2	TGCAGCGTCCAATCGGGACTAGCGTTAGATACGCAGTATTTT	CSVQSGLALDTQYF
TRBV4-2	NA	TRBJ2-7	TRBD2	TGTGCCAACAGCCAAGATGCGGTAGCGGGAGCCTACGAGCAGTACTTT	CANSQDAVAGAYEQYF
TRBV2	NA	TRBJ2-1	NA	TGTGCCAGTAAACTAGTCTATGAGCAGTTCTTC	CASKLVYEQFF
TRBV6-5	few	TRBJ1-1	NA	TGTGCCAGCAGTTACTGGGGGTCGGCTTTCTTT	CASSYWGSAFF
TRBV4-2	NA	TRBJ1-2	TRBD1	TGTGCCAGCAGCCAGACGGACAGGCCTAACTATGGCTACACCTTC	CASSQTDRPNYGYTF
TRBV7-9	many	TRBJ2-1	TRBD2	TGTGCCAGCAGCCTAGCGGGAGGTCTCAATGAGCAGTTCTTC	CASSLAGGLNEQFF
TRBV29-1	many	TRBJ2-1	NA	TGCAGCGTTACCCCGGGAGACAATGAGCAGTTCTTC	CSVTPGDNEQFF
TRBV4-3	many	TRBJ1-4	NA	TGCGCCAGCAGCCAAACCCCCTTAACTAATGAAAAACTGTTTTTT	CASSQTPLTNEKLFF
TRBV20-1	few	TRBJ2-7	TRBD2	TGCAGTGCTAGAGTCCCACTAGCGGGAGTGGGTGAGCAGTACTTC	CSARVPLAGVGEQYF
TRBV3-1	many	TRBJ2-5	NA	TGTGCCAGCAGCCCCGTGAGAGGGGAACAAGAGACCCAGTACTTC	CASSPVRGEQETQYF
TRBV29-1	many	TRBJ1-1	NA	TGCAGCGTTGAAGGTGGTAACACTGAAGCTTTCTTT	CSVEGGNTEAFF
TRBV19	NA	TRBJ1-5	TRBD1	TGTGCCAGTAGTCCGAGCCCCGACAGGGGCCTCGTGTGGGGCAATCAGCCCCAGCATTTT	CASSPSPDRGLVWGNQPQHF
TRBV25-1	many	TRBJ1-3	NA	TGTGCCAGCAGTGATTGGATAAACACCATATATTTT	CASSDWINTIYF
TRBV4-1	many	TRBJ1-2	TRBD1	TGCGCCAGCAGCCATGAATCCCGGGACAGGGTGGTTGGCTACACCTTC	CASSHESRDRVVGYTF
TRBV10-1	many	TRBJ1-4	NA	TGCGCCAGCAGTGAGTCGAGGTCTTTCCACAGGGTAAAGGAAAAACTGTTTTTT	CASSESRSFHRVKEKLFF
TRBV6-5	many	TRBJ2-3	TRBD2	TGTGCCAGCAGTCTAGCGGGGGGCACAGATACGCAGTATTTT	CASSLAGGTDTQYF
TRBV19	many	TRBJ1-5	NA	TGTGCCAGTAGCACCAGGGGACAGCCCCAGCATTTT	CASSTRGQPQHF
TRBV20-1	many	TRBJ2-1	NA	TGCAGTGCTAGTCCGGACATGAACAATGAGCAGTTCTTC	CSASPDMNNEQFF
TRBV7-9	many	TRBJ2-1	TRBD2	TGTGCCAGCAGCCTACTCCCCGGGGGGGACAAGACCAATGAGCAGTTCTTC	CASSLLPGGDKTNEQFF
TRBV9	many	TRBJ1-4	NA	TGTGCCAGCAGCGCGGAAGGGAACCCGGATCAGGAAAAACTGTTTTTT	CASSAEGNPDQEKLFF
TRBV28	many	TRBJ1-2	TRBD1	TGTGCCAGCAGTTTATACAGGGGAGACTATGGCTACACCTTC	CASSLYRGDYGYTF
TRBV20-1	many	TRBJ1-2	NA	TGCAGTGCTAGAGGTTTGGAGGACGGCTATGGCTACACCTTC	CSARGLEDGYGYTF
TRBV6-1	NA	TRBJ2-7	NA	TGTGCCAGCGGTGAAAGGGACACCGAGCAGAACTTC	CASGERDTEQNF
TRBV28	NA	TRBJ1-2	NA	TGTGCCAGCAGTTTCAACGGGGGTTATGGCTACACCTTC	CASSFNGGYGYTF
TRBV28	NA	TRBJ2-3	TRBD2	TGTGCCAGCAGTTTCCCACCGGGACTAGCTACGGATACGCAGTATTTT	CASSFPPGLATDTQYF
TRBV5-6	NA	TRBJ1-1	TRBD1	TGTGCCAGCAGCTTCCCTCGACAGGGGAGCACTGAAGCTTTCTTT	CASSFPRQGSTEAFF
TRBV7-3	medium-sized	TRBJ2-3	TRBD2	TGTGCCAGCAGCTTTAGCGGGACCACAGATACGCAGTATTTT	CASSFSGTTDTQYF
TRBV9	NA	TRBJ2-1	NA	TGTGCCAGCAGCCCCCTGGTTCCGGGGGGCGGGAATGAGCAGTTCTTC	CASSPLVPGGGNEQFF
TRBV5-1	many	TRBJ2-5	NA	TGCGCCAGCAGCTTGCGCGATAGTCTCGGTGAGACCCAGTACTTC	CASSLRDSLGETQYF
TRBV19	many	TRBJ2-3	TRBD1	TGTGCCAGTAGTAGTCCCGGGACAGGACTCACAGATACGCAGTATTTT	CASSSPGTGLTDTQYF
TRBV11-2	many	TRBJ1-4	TRBD1	TGTGCCAGCAGCTTAGGAGGCCAGGGGGCTGGAGAAAAACTGTTTTTT	CASSLGGQGAGEKLFF
TRBV5-1	NA	TRBJ2-7	TRBD1	TGCGCCAGCAGCTCGGGGGACAGGGGGGGGCAGTACTTC	CASSSGDRGGQYF
TRBV7-6	NA	TRBJ2-1	NA	TGTGCCAGCGGCTTAGATCAAGGGATCAAGAATGAACAGTTCTTC	CASGLDQGIKNEQFF
TRBV12-3/TRBV12-4	many	TRBJ2-1	TRBD2	TGTGCCAGCAGCTTCCCTCCTCTAGCGGGGGGGGGCAATGAGCAGTTCTTC	CASSFPPLAGGGNEQFF